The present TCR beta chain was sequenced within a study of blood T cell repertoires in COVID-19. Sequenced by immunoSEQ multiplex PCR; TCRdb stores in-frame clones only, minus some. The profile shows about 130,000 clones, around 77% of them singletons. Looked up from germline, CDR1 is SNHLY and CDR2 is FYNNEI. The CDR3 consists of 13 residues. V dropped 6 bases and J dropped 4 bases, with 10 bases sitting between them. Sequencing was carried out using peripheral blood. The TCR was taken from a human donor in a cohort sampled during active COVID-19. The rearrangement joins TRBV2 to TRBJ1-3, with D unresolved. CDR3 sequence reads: CASRTGRGNTIYF. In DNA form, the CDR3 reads TGTGCCAGCAGAACGGGTAGAGGAAACACCATATATTTT.